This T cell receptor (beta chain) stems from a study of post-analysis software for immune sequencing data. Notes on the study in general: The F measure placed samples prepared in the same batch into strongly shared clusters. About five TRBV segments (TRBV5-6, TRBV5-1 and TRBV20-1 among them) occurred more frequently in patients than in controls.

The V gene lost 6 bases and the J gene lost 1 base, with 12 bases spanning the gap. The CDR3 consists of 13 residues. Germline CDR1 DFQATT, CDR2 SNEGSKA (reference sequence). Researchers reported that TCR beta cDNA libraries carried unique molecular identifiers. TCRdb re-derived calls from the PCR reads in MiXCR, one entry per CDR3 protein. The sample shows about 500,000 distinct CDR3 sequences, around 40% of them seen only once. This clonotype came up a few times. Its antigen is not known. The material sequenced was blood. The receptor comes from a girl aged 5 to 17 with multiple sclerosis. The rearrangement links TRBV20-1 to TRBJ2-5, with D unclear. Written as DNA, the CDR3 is TGCAGTGCACTCGGCAGATTCCAAGAGACCCAGTACTTC. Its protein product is CSALGRFQETQYF.